A single sample gave rise to the 22 T cell receptor beta chains below, sequenced in a study of post-analysis software for immune sequencing data (dated by TCRdb to between 2014 and 2016). These TCRs are of unknown antigen specificity. Library preparation used PCR. The sequencer listed for this sample is Illumina HiSeq 2500. Unique molecular identifiers were incorporated into TCR beta cDNA libraries to reduce PCR and sequencing biases. In-frame beta chains were kept once TCRdb had trimmed the public reads at Q25 with fastp and called clones with MiXCR. CDR3 protein sequences are deduplicated, and each keeps its most common genes and DNA. Within this sample are about 810,000 distinct CDR3 sequences, with roughly 50% of them counted one time only. 4.6% of the sample is held by the ten biggest clonotypes. On the study overall, not on this receptor specifically: Significantly higher frequencies in patients than in controls were found for roughly five TRBV segments, including TRBV5-6, TRBV5-1 and TRBV20-1.

The specimen was blood. These receptors were obtained from a girl between 10 and 17 years old with multiple sclerosis.

A note on this clonotype: At one end, the junction sequence differs from germline, possibly due to a read error. This chain connects TRBV7-6 to TRBJ2-1; the D call may be TRBD1 or TRBD2 (5 bases each). Germline CDR1 is SGHVS and CDR2 is FNYEAQ. CDR3 length equals 16 residues. The CDR3 DNA is TGTGCCGGCAGTTGGGCCGGGGCAGTCCCTCACAATGAGCAGTTCTTC. It codes for CAGSWAGAVPHNEQFF. The full variable domain, completed using reference TRBV7-6 and TRBJ2-1, is GAGVSQSPRYKVTKRGQDVALRCDPISGHVSLYWYRQALGQGPEFLTYFNYEAQQDKSGLPNDRFSAERPEGSISTLTIQRTEQRDSAMYRCAGSWAGAVPHNEQFFGPGTRLTVL.

In DNA form, the CDR3 reads TGTGCCAGCAGGACACTAGCGGGGGCTAATGAGCAGTACTTC. This translates into CASRTLAGANEQYF. V gene TRBV7-2 combines with J gene TRBJ2-7; TRBD2 matches 11 bases. CDR1 SGHTA and CDR2 FQGNSA come from the germline V gene. There are 14 residues in the CDR3. V lost 6 bases to trimming and J lost 7 bases; unmatched junction nucleotides: 8.

This clonotype was counted only a few times. The chain couples TRBV29-1 to TRBJ1-2; 8 bases match TRBD1. Trimming took 7 bases from V and 7 from J; bases not matched to a gene: 2. Per germline, CDR1 SQVTM and CDR2 ANQGSEA. The CDR3 extends over 10 amino acids. The DNA for the CDR3 is TGCAGCGCTGGGACAGGTGGCTACACCTTC. Translated, it gives CSAGTGGYTF.

This chain connects TRBV20-1 to TRBJ2-6, with D unclear. Germline loops: CDR1 DFQATT, CDR2 SNEGSKA (reference sequence). CDR3 length equals 16 residues. The ends were cut back, 6 bases at V and 4 bases at J, with 19 bases in the middle. The CDR3 DNA reads as TGCAGTGCCCCCGCCCGGCAGCACAGAGGGGCCAACGTCCTGACTTTC. This translates into CSAPARQHRGANVLTF.

The chain carries TRBV7-9 and TRBJ2-5; 7 bases agree with TRBD2. Judging by the DNA end, TRBJ2-7 fits better; the J call may be wrong. This CDR3 is built from 14 residues. Germline V lookup: CDR1 SEHNR, CDR2 FQNEAQ (reference sequence). The CDR3 loop reads CASGSSGGFNEQYF. DNA for the CDR3: TGTGCCAGCGGATCTAGCGGAGGTTTCAACGAGCAGTACTTC.

CDR3 loop: CASTGQGYGYTF. The CDR3 DNA follows: TGTGCCAGCACTGGACAGGGCTATGGCTACACCTTC. The chain uses TRBV25-1 and TRBJ1-2; 8 positions agree with TRBD1. The CDR3 is made up of 12 amino acids. Per the germline V gene, CDR1 is MGHDK and CDR2 is SYGVNS. V shed 7 bases, J shed 4 bases, and the junction held 2 bases outside the gene matches.

Of note for this clonotype: One end of the junction does not line up with germline, which may come from a read error. CDR3 region: CASSLGPLTSGRGIKFF. The CDR3 coding sequence is TGTGCCAGCAGCTTGGGACCGCTGACTAGCGGGAGGGGGATAAAGTTCTTC. The V and J genes are TRBV6-1 and TRBJ2-4; 14 nucleotides line up with TRBD2. Germline loops: CDR1 MNHNS, CDR2 SASEGT. The CDR3 covers 17 residues.

The V call is TRBV20-1, the J call TRBJ1-1; D not resolved. The CDR3 contains 12 residues. V dropped 8 bases and J dropped 5 bases, with 15 bases sitting between them. Looked up from germline, CDR1 is DFQATT and CDR2 is SNEGSKA (reference sequence). This CDR3 is CSPREIGTEAFF. The CDR3 nucleotides are TGCAGTCCGAGGGAAATCGGGACTGAAGCTTTCTTT.

This clonotype showed up just a few times. The rearrangement links TRBV10-3 to TRBJ2-7; 10 positions agree with TRBD2. CDR3 size: 16 residues. V shed 3 bases and J 0 bases; nucleotides not matched to a gene: 5. In germline, CDR1 is ENHRY, CDR2 SYGVKD. CDR3 nucleotide sequence: TGTGCCATCAGTGACGGGACTAGCGCTAGCTCCTACGAGCAGTACTTC. It specifies CAISDGTSASSYEQYF.

As regards this clonotype: An end of the junction does not agree with germline; a read error may underlie this. The chain couples TRBV30 to TRBJ2-1, with a tentative D call TRBD1 (6 bases). The tail of the sequence fits TRBJ2-7 better, so the J call may be wrong. CDR1 GTSNPN and CDR2 SVGIG come from the germline V gene (reference sequence). This CDR3 spans 11 amino acids. CDR3 DNA: TGCGCCAGGGACACAAACAATGAGCAGTACTTC. Translation gives CARDTNNEQYF.

The chain employs TRBV25-1 and TRBJ1-2, with TRBD1 identical over 8 bases. V was pared by 2 bases and J by 6 bases, with 5 bases of the junction left unmatched. CDR3 length: 14 residues. Germline V gives CDR1 MGHDK, CDR2 SYGVNS. Written as DNA, the CDR3 is TGTGCCAGCAGTGAACCCGGGACAGGAAATGGCTACACCTTC. Translating gives CASSEPGTGNGYTF.

The chain combines TRBV20-1 with TRBJ1-6, with 10 bases that match TRBD1. CDR3 length: 15 residues. The germline CDR1 and CDR2 sequences are DFQATT and SNEGSKA (reference sequence). V lost 6 bases, J lost 9 bases, and 11 bases stayed unmatched. The CDR3 protein is CSATPGQGITSPLHF. DNA for the CDR3: TGCAGTGCCACTCCGGGACAGGGGATTACTTCACCCCTCCACTTT.

In its sample, this clonotype was seen a few times. The chain uses TRBV10-3 and TRBJ2-7, with D perhaps matching TRBD1 or TRBD2 (5 bases each). Trimming removed 6 bases at V and 2 bases at J, with 11 bases between. The CDR3 loop spans 13 amino acids. Germline CDR1 ENHRY, CDR2 SYGVKD. This chain's CDR3 is CAIRGTVTYEQYF. Written as DNA, the CDR3 is TGTGCCATCAGAGGGACGGTCACCTACGAGCAGTACTTC.

There are a few counts of this clonotype. The chain employs TRBV6-5 and TRBJ1-2; D possibly corresponds to TRBD1 (5 bases). V was shortened by 2 bases and J by 7 bases, with 14 bases between the two germline ends. CDR3 size: 14 residues. CDR1 is MNHEY and CDR2 is SVGAGI in the germline V gene. Here the CDR3 reads CASSYGGYEGGYTF. In DNA form, the CDR3 reads TGTGCCAGCAGTTACGGGGGTTACGAGGGTGGCTACACCTTC.

This clonotype has more than one count but fewer than ten. This chain links TRBV28 with TRBJ1-2, with 11 bases identical to TRBD1. The V and J ends lost 2 bases and 1 base, in that order; junction bases with no gene match: 6. CDR3 length: 17 residues. Germline CDR1 reads MDHEN; CDR2 reads SYDVKM. DNA for the CDR3: TGTGCCAGCAGTTTAAGGACAGGGGGCATGGGTAACTATGGCTACACCTTC. It specifies CASSLRTGGMGNYGYTF.

The J gene is TRBJ2-7, the V gene TRBV20-1; TRBD2 matches 11 bases. Germline V gene data show CDR1 as DFQATT and CDR2 as SNEGSKA (reference sequence). Trimming removed 6 bases from V and 3 bases from J; junction bases left unmatched: 16. The CDR3 extends over 17 amino acids. In DNA form, the CDR3 reads TGCAGTGCGGAGGGTTTACTAGCGGGAGAATCGTACTACGAGCAGTACTTC. Protein sequence: CSAEGLLAGESYYEQYF.

V is TRBV6-2 or TRBV6-3 and J is TRBJ2-5, with 12 bases lining up with TRBD2. The J call may be mistaken, given a closer DNA end match to TRBJ2-7. CDR3 size: 16 residues. CDR1 and CDR2 from the germline V gene are MNHEY and SVGEGT. The CDR3 DNA follows: TGTGCCAGCAGTCGCCGCCCGACTAGCGGGAGTTACGAGCAGTACTTC. It translates to CASSRRPTSGSYEQYF.

V usage is TRBV29-1 and J usage is TRBJ2-7; 11 bases match TRBD2. V gave up 7 bases and J gave up 5 bases; unmatched junction bases: 7. CDR1 and CDR2 (germline): SQVTM, ANQGSEA. The CDR3 extends over 13 amino acids. CDR3 coding DNA: TGCAGCGCCGGCGGGACTAGCGGCCACGAGCAGTACTTC. It is translated as CSAGGTSGHEQYF.

Of note for this clonotype: A read error may account for a junction end that differs from germline. The CDR3: CASSLAPVGRTDAQYF. In nucleotides, the CDR3 is TGCGCCAGCAGCTTGGCCCCGGTCGGACGCACAGATGCGCAGTATTTT. This sequence joins TRBV5-1 and TRBJ2-3; D gene ambiguous. Germline V lookup: CDR1 SGHRS, CDR2 YFSETQ. This CDR3 spans 16 amino acids.

V is TRBV7-6 and J is TRBJ2-1; a weak D match, TRBD1 (5 bases). The J call may be in error: the DNA end matches TRBJ2-7 better. Germline-derived CDR1 and CDR2 are SGHVS and FNYEAQ. There are 15 residues in the CDR3. CDR3 residues: CASSLGDLFSGEQYF. CDR3 coding DNA: TGTGCCAGCAGCCTAGGGGATCTCTTTTCGGGCGAGCAGTACTTC.

The chain employs TRBV29-1 and TRBJ2-5; D possibly corresponds to TRBD2 (5 bases). The DNA end lines up better with TRBJ2-7; the J call may be wrong. This CDR3 region has 14 residues. Germline V gene sequence: CDR1 SQVTM, CDR2 ANQGSEA. CDR3 sequence: CSVEGEGGLYEQYF. The CDR3 nucleotides read TGCAGCGTTGAAGGAGAGGGTGGACTTTACGAGCAGTACTTC.

V usage is TRBV5-1 and J usage is TRBJ2-1, with D hard to call. Germline CDR1 reads SGHRS; CDR2 reads YFSETQ. V gave up 2 bases and J gave up 3 bases, with 18 bases separating them. This CDR3 region has 17 residues. CDR3 region: CASSFYSAPMGYNEQFF. DNA of the CDR3: TGCGCCAGCAGCTTCTACTCCGCCCCGATGGGCTACAATGAGCAGTTCTTC.